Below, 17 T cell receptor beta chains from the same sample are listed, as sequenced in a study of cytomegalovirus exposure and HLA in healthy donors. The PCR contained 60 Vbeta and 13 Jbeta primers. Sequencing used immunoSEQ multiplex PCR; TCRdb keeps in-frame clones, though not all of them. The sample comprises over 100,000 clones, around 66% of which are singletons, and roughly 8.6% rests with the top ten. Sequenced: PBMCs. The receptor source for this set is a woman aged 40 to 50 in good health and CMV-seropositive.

CDR3: CASSDSGSHQPQHF. The CDR3, as DNA: TGTGCCAGCAGTGATTCAGGGTCCCATCAGCCCCAGCATTTT. V gene TRBV2 combines with J gene TRBJ1-5; D might be TRBD1 (5 bases). Trimming cost V 3 bases and J 5 bases, with 11 bases left between them. The CDR3 covers 14 residues. CDR1 and CDR2 (germline): SNHLY, FYNNEI.

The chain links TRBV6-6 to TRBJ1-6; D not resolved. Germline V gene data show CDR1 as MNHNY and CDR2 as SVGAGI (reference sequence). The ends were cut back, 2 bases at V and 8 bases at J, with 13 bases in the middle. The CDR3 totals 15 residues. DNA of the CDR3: TGTGCCAGCAGTTACGAAGTGGAGTCCTATTCACCCCTCCACTTT. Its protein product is CASSYEVESYSPLHF.

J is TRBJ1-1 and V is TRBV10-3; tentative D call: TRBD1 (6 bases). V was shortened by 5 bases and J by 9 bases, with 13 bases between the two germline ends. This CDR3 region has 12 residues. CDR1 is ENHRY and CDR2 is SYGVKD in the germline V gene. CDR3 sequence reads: CAISTGQSQAFF. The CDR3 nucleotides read TGTGCCATCAGTACGGGACAATCCCAAGCTTTCTTT.

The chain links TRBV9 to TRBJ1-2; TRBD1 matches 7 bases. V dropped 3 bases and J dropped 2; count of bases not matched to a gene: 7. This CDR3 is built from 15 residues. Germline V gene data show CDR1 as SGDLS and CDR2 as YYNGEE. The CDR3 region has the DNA TGTGCCAGCAGCGCCCACAGGGGAACGAACTATGGCTACACCTTC. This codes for CASSAHRGTNYGYTF.

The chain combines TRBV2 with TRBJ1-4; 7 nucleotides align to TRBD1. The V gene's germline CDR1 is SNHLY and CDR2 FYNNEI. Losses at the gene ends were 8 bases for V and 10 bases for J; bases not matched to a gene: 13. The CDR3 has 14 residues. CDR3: CASGDRQGLAKLFF. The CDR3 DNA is TGTGCCAGCGGGGATCGACAGGGATTGGCAAAACTGTTTTTT.

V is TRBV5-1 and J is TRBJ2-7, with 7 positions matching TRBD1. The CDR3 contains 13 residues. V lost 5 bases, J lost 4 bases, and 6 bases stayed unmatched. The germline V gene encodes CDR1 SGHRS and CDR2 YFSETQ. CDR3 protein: CASRRVQGYEQYF. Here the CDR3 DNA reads TGCGCCAGCAGGCGTGTACAGGGGTACGAGCAGTACTTC.

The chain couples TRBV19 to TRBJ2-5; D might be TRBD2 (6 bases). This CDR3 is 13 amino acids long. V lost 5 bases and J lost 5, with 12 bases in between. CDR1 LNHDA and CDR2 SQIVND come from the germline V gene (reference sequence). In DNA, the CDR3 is TGTGCCAGTAGTCGCGAAGGGAGGGAGACCCAGTACTTC. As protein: CASSREGRETQYF.

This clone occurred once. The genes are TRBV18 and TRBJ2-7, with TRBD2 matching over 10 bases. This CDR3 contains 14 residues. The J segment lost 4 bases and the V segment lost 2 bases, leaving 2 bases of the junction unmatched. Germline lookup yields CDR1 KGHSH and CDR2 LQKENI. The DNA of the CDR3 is TGTGCCAGCTCACCAGCTAGCGGGAGATACGAGCAGTACTTC. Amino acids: CASSPASGRYEQYF.

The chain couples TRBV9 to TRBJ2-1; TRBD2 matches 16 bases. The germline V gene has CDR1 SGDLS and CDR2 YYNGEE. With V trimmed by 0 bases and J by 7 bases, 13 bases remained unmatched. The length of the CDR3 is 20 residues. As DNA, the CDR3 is TGTGCCAGCAGCGTAGCGGGGCCGGGACTAGCGGGAGGGCCGGGGAATGAGCAGTTCTTC. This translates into CASSVAGPGLAGGPGNEQFF. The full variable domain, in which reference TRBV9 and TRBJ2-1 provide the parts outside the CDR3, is DSGVTQTPKHLITATGQRVTLRCSPRSGDLSVYWYQQSLDQGLQFLIQYYNGEERAKGNILERFSAQQFPDLHSELNLSSLELGDSALYFCASSVAGPGLAGGPGNEQFFGPGTRLTVL.

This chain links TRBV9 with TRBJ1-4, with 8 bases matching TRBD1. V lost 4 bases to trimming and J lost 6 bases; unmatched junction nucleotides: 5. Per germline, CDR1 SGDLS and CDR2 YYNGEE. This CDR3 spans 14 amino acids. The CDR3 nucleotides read TGTGCCAGCAGCCCTCAGGGGGCAGATGAAAAACTGTTTTTT. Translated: CASSPQGADEKLFF. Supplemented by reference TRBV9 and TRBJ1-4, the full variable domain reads DSGVTQTPKHLITATGQRVTLRCSPRSGDLSVYWYQQSLDQGLQFLIQYYNGEERAKGNILERFSAQQFPDLHSELNLSSLELGDSALYFCASSPQGADEKLFFGSGTQLSVL.

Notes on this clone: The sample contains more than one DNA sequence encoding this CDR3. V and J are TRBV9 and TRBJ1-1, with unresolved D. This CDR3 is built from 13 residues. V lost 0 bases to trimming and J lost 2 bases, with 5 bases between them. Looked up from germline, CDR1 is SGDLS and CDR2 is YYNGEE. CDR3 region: CASSVAGNTEAFF. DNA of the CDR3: TGTGCCAGCAGCGTAGCAGGTAACACTGAAGCTTTCTTT.

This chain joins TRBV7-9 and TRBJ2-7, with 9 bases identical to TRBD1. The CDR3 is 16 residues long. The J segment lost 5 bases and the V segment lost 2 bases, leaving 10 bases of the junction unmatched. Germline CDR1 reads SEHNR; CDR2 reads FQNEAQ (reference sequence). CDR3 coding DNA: TGTGCCAGCAGCTTATCGACCTCCGGGACAGGGAACGAGCAGTACTTC. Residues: CASSLSTSGTGNEQYF.

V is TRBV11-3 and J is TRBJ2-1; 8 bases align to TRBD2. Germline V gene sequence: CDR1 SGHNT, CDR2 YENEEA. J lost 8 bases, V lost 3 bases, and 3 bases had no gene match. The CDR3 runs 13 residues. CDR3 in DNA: TGTGCCAGCAGCTTGCGGGGGGACTATGAGCAGTTCTTC. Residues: CASSLRGDYEQFF.

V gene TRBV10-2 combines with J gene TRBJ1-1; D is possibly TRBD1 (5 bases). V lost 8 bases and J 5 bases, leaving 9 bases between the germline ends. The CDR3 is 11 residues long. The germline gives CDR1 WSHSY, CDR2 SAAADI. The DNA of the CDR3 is TGCGCCAGCCGGGGGGGGACTGAAGCTTTCTTT. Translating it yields CASRGGTEAFF.

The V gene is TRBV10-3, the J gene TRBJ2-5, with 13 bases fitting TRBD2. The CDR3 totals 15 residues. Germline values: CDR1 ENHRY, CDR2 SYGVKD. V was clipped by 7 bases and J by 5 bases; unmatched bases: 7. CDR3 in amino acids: CAIKTSGGPGETQYF. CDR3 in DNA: TGTGCCATCAAGACTAGCGGGGGGCCGGGGGAGACCCAGTACTTC.

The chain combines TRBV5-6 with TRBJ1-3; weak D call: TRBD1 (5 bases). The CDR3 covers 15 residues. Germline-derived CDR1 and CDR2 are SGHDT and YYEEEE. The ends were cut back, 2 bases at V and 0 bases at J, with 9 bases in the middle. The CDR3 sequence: CASSLVRASGNTIYF. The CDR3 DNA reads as TGTGCCAGCAGCTTAGTCAGGGCCTCTGGAAACACCATATATTTT.

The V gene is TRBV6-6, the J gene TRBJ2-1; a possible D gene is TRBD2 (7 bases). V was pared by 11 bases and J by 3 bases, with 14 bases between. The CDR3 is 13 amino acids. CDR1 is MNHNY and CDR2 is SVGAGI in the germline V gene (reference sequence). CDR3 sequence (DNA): TGTGCCGCCAGAGGGGGGGGCTACAATGAGCAGTTCTTC. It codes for CAARGGGYNEQFF.